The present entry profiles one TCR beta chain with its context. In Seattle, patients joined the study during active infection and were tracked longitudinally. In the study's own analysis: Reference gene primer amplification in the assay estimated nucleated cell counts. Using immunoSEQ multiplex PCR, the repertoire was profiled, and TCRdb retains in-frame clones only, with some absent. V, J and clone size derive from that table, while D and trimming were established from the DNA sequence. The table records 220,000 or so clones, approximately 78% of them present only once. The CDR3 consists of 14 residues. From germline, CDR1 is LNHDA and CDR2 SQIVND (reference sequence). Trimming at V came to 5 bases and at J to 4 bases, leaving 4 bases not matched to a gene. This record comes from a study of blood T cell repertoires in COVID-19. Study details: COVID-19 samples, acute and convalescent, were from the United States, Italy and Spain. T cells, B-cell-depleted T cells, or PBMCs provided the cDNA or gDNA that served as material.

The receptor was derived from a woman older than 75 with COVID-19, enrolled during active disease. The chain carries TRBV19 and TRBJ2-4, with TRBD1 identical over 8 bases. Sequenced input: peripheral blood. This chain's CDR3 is CASSSWTGKNIQYF. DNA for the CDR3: TGTGCCAGTAGTTCCTGGACAGGGAAAAACATTCAGTACTTC.